This TCR beta chain was observed in a study of cytomegalovirus exposure and HLA in healthy donors. The study, taken as a whole, reports: There were around 160 TCR beta chains listed as cytomegalovirus-associated.

CDR3 length: 15 residues. Trimming at V came to 4 bases and at J to 4 bases, leaving 8 bases not matched to a gene. Per the germline V gene, CDR1 is KGHSH and CDR2 is LQKENI. TCRdb keeps only in-frame clones here, not all; method: immunoSEQ multiplex PCR. Of 250,000 or so clones in the sample, more than 75% are singletons; the top ten hold 2.6%. Details on this clone: Its antigen is still unknown.

The TCR comes from a man between 18 and 29 years old in good health and CMV-seronegative. What was sequenced was PBMCs. This chain links TRBV18 with TRBJ2-7, with TRBD1 matching 9 bases. CDR3 in amino acids: CASSQTPGQGYEQYF. CDR3 coding DNA: TGTGCCAGCTCACAAACCCCGGGACAGGGTTACGAGCAGTACTTC.